A selection of T cell receptor beta chains follows, all from one sample in a study of response to subunit inactivated influenza vaccine. TCRdb used MiXCR to reprocess the RT-PCR reads, holding one entry per CDR3 protein. Among about 520,000 distinct CDR3 sequences listed, around 7.9% were seen once. This specimen consisted of PBMCs from blood, obtained around 2 years after vaccination. The receptor source for this set is a man aged 50 to 69 who received an inactivated influenza vaccine. CDR3s include the opening cysteine and the closing phenylalanine or tryptophan. Each record gives: clone size, D gene, V gene, J gene, CDR3 protein, CDR3 DNA. The D gene is left open where the match is weak. Part of the rows lack a size; the others show once, few, many or a class for expanded clones.

>few|.|TRBV4-2|TRBJ1-2
CASSHGRDSYGYTF
TGTGCCAGCAGCCACGGCAGGGATTCATATGGCTACACCTTC
>few|.|TRBV7-8|TRBJ1-1
CASSSAILNTEAFF
TGTGCCAGCAGCTCGGCAATCCTGAACACTGAAGCTTTCTTT
>many|TRBD2|TRBV19|TRBJ2-1
CASSIRRKRETSSYNEQFF
TGTGCCAGTAGTATTCGAAGGAAGCGGGAGACGAGCTCCTACAATGAGCAGTTCTTC
>many|TRBD1|TRBV28|TRBJ1-1
CASSFSVTGEKNTEAFF
TGTGCCAGCAGTTTTAGCGTTACAGGGGAAAAGAACACTGAAGCTTTCTTT
>few|TRBD2|TRBV6-2/TRBV6-3|TRBJ2-4
CASSSPSGRGLYIQYF
TGTGCCAGCAGTTCCCCTAGCGGGAGGGGATTGTACATTCAGTACTTC
>.|.|TRBV6-5|TRBJ2-7
CASSSRAGGQYF
TGTGCCAGCAGTTCTAGGGCGGGCGGGCAGTACTTC
>.|.|TRBV5-1|TRBJ1-1
CASSFAGATEAFF
TGCGCCAGCAGCTTTGCAGGAGCCACTGAAGCTTTCTTT
>.|.|TRBV19|TRBJ2-3
CASRDSILTDTQYF
TGTGCCAGCAGAGACAGCATACTCACAGATACGCAGTATTTT
>many|.|TRBV18|TRBJ1-1
CASSPGPTEAFF
TGTGCCAGCTCACCAGGGCCAACTGAAGCTTTCTTT
>.|TRBD1|TRBV20-1|TRBJ2-3
CSAHRQGGSTDTQYF
TGCAGTGCCCACCGACAGGGTGGAAGCACAGATACGCAGTATTTT
>few|.|TRBV7-9|TRBJ2-5
CASSFAGWETQYF
TGTGCCAGCAGCTTCGCAGGGTGGGAGACCCAGTACTTC
>few|TRBD2|TRBV7-2|TRBJ2-7
CASSFGEGYEQYF
TGTGCCAGCAGCTTTGGGGAGGGCTACGAGCAGTACTTC
>.|.|TRBV4-1|TRBJ2-7
CASSHAPGALYEQYF
TGCGCCAGCAGTCACGCCCCCGGTGCCTTGTACGAGCAGTACTTC
>many|.|TRBV19|TRBJ1-5
CASRWRAGNQPQHF
TGTGCCAGCCGTTGGCGGGCGGGCAATCAGCCCCAGCATTTT
>few|.|TRBV29-1|TRBJ1-1
CSVDLESNTEAFF
TGCAGCGTTGATCTGGAATCGAACACTGAAGCTTTCTTT
>few|TRBD2|TRBV30|TRBJ2-3
CAWRTSGTTDTQYF
TGTGCCTGGCGAACTAGCGGGACCACAGATACGCAGTATTTT
>few|TRBD2|TRBV11-2|TRBJ2-2
CASSFRLALNTGELFF
TGTGCCAGCAGCTTCCGACTAGCGTTGAACACCGGGGAGCTGTTTTTT
>few|.|TRBV7-6|TRBJ2-1
CASSQLSGTPNEQFF
TGTGCCAGCAGCCAGCTTTCTGGGACCCCCAATGAGCAGTTCTTC
>many|.|TRBV5-1|TRBJ2-3
CASSSPGIDTQYF
TGCGCCAGCAGCTCGCCTGGGATAGATACGCAGTATTTT
>few|TRBD2|TRBV12-3/TRBV12-4|TRBJ2-7
CASSLRDSIAGGSPYEQYF
TGTGCCAGCAGTTTAAGGGACTCCATAGCGGGAGGTTCCCCCTACGAGCAGTACTTC
>.|TRBD2|TRBV20-1|TRBJ2-1
CSAYLTSGYNEQFF
TGCAGTGCTTATCTGACTAGCGGCTACAATGAGCAGTTCTTC
>many|.|TRBV24-1|TRBJ2-7
CATGDPYAFDEQYF
TGTGCCACCGGGGACCCGTACGCTTTTGACGAGCAGTACTTC
>.|.|TRBV9|TRBJ2-1
CASSPPGGVSYNEQFF
TGTGCCAGCAGCCCCCCCGGCGGGGTCTCCTACAATGAGCAGTTCTTC
>many|TRBD1|TRBV29-1|TRBJ1-2
CSGAGRGLGYTF
TGCAGCGGCGCCGGCAGGGGGCTTGGCTACACCTTC
>many|.|TRBV7-9|TRBJ2-5
CASTPLQETQYF
TGTGCCAGCACCCCCCTTCAAGAGACCCAGTACTTC
>.|TRBD1|TRBV15|TRBJ2-5
CATSSPGQQETQYF
TGTGCCACCAGCAGCCCGGGACAGCAAGAGACCCAGTACTTC
>many|.|TRBV5-1|TRBJ2-7
CASSLGGFDEQYF
TGCGCCAGCAGCTTGGGCGGCTTCGACGAGCAGTACTTC
>few|.|TRBV6-1|TRBJ2-7
CASRERVYEQYF
TGTGCCAGCAGGGAGCGGGTTTACGAGCAGTACTTC
>many|TRBD1|TRBV29-1|TRBJ1-1
CSVEVSATGKAFF
TGCAGCGTTGAAGTTTCAGCGACAGGGAAGGCTTTCTTT
>few|.|TRBV5-6|TRBJ2-2
CASSDPGAPKAGELFF
TGTGCCAGCAGCGACCCCGGGGCGCCTAAAGCCGGGGAGCTGTTTTTT
>many|.|TRBV29-1|TRBJ2-5
CSAMTDPETQYF
TGCAGCGCCATGACCGATCCAGAGACCCAGTACTTC
>few|.|TRBV20-1|TRBJ1-5
CSARDPPQGQHF
TGCAGTGCTAGAGATCCTCCTCAAGGGCAGCATTTT
>.|.|TRBV30|TRBJ2-5
CAWSYQETQYF
TGTGCCTGGAGTTATCAAGAGACCCAGTACTTC
>few|.|TRBV12-3/TRBV12-4|TRBJ1-6
CASSQVGTPLHF
TGTGCCAGCAGCCAAGTAGGGACACCCCTCCACTTT
>few|.|TRBV30|TRBJ2-5
CAWSVLAARGTQYF
TGTGCCTGGAGTGTCCTAGCGGCCAGGGGGACCCAGTACTTC
>few|TRBD2|TRBV20-1|TRBJ2-3
CSARPRLAGDWDTQYF
TGCAGTGCTCGCCCCCGGCTAGCGGGAGATTGGGATACGCAGTATTTT
>few|.|TRBV27|TRBJ2-3
CASSFGGGFGDTQYF
TGTGCCAGCAGTTTTGGTGGGGGATTTGGAGATACGCAGTATTTT
>.|TRBD2|TRBV4-3|TRBJ2-3
CASSVAGGNTDTQYF
TGCGCCAGCAGCGTAGCGGGAGGGAACACAGATACGCAGTATTTT
>few|.|TRBV12-3/TRBV12-4|TRBJ2-5
CASSLASRVWETQYF
TGTGCCAGCAGTTTAGCGTCTAGGGTCTGGGAGACCCAGTACTTC
>.|.|TRBV20-1|TRBJ2-7
CSAPGRLSSYEQYF
TGCAGTGCACCGGGACGCCTGAGCTCCTACGAGCAGTACTTC
>few|.|TRBV29-1|TRBJ1-1
CSVDAAMNTEAFF
TGCAGCGTTGATGCCGCCATGAACACTGAAGCTTTCTTT
>many|TRBD1|TRBV3-1|TRBJ1-6
CASSAYRDSSSPLHF
TGTGCCAGCAGCGCGTACCGGGACAGTTCCTCTCCCCTCCACTTT
>many|.|TRBV20-1|TRBJ1-1
CSALRDNQNTEAFF
TGCAGTGCTCTCCGGGACAACCAGAACACTGAAGCTTTCTTT
>few|TRBD1|TRBV12-3/TRBV12-4|TRBJ1-2
CASSLSPTGEWDGYTF
TGTGCCAGCAGTCTCTCCCCGACAGGGGAATGGGATGGCTACACCTTC
>.|.|TRBV19|TRBJ2-1
CASSIGVSSYNEQFF
TGTGCCAGTAGTATAGGGGTCAGCTCCTACAATGAGCAGTTCTTC
>few|.|TRBV7-2|TRBJ2-6
CASSPGYSGANVLTF
TGTGCCAGCAGCCCTGGGTACTCTGGGGCCAACGTCCTGACTTTC
>few|TRBD2|TRBV7-2|TRBJ2-7
CASSARGGRAYEQYF
TGTGCCAGCAGCGCCCGGGGCGGGAGGGCCTACGAGCAGTACTTC
>many|.|TRBV6-2/TRBV6-3|TRBJ2-7
CASSFRGTYEQYF
TGTGCCAGCAGTTTTAGGGGCACCTACGAGCAGTACTTC
>.|.|TRBV20-1|TRBJ1-4
CSAEKPRGPATNEKLFF
TGCAGTGCTGAGAAACCCAGGGGACCAGCAACTAATGAAAAACTGTTTTTT
>.|TRBD1|TRBV4-1|TRBJ2-1
CASSQRTGAYNEQFF
TGCGCCAGCAGCCAACGGACAGGAGCCTACAATGAGCAGTTCTTC
>.|TRBD1|TRBV5-1|TRBJ1-1
CASSLEQGALFEAFF
TGCGCCAGCAGCTTGGAACAGGGGGCCCTATTTGAAGCTTTCTTT
>.|.|TRBV12-3/TRBV12-4|TRBJ2-1
CASRLPSSYNEQFF
TGTGCCAGCAGACTACCAAGCTCCTACAATGAGCAGTTCTTC